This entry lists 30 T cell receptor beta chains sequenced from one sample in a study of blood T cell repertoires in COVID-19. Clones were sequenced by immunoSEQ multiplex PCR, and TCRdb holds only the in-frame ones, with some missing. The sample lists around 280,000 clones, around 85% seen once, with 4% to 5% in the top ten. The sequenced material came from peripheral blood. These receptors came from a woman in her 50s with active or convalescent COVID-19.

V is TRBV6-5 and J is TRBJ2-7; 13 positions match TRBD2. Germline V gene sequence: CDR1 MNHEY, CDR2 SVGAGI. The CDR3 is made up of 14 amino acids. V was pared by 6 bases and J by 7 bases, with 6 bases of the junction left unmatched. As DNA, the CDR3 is TGTGCCAGCAGATTGGGACTAGCGGGGCGGGAGCAGTACTTC. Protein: CASRLGLAGREQYF.

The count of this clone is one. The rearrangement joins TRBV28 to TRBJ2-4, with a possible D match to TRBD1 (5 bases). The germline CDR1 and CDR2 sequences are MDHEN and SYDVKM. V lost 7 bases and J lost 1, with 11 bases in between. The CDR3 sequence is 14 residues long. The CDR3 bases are TGTGCCAGCATTTCGTCAGGGGCCAAAAACATTCAGTACTTC. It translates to CASISSGAKNIQYF.

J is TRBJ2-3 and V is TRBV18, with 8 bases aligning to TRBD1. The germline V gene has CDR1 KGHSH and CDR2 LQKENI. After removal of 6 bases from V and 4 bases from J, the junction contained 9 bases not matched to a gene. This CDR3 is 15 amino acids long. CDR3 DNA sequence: TGTGCCAGCTCCCCCGCGGCGGGACAGGCAGATACGCAGTATTTT. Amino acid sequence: CASSPAAGQADTQYF.

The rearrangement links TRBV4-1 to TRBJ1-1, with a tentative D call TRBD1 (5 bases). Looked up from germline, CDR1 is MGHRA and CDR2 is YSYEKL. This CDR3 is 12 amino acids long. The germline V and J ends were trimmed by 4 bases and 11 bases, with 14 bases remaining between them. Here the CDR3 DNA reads TGCGCCAGCAGCCCTTTAGGGGTCCTCGCTTTCTTT. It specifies CASSPLGVLAFF.

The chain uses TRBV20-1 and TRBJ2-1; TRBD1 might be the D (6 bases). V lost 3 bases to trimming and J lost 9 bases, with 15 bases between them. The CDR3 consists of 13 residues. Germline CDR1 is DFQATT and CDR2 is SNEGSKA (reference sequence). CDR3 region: CSASSPATGEQFF. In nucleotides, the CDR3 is TGCAGTGCTAGTTCGCCAGCGACAGGTGAGCAGTTCTTC.

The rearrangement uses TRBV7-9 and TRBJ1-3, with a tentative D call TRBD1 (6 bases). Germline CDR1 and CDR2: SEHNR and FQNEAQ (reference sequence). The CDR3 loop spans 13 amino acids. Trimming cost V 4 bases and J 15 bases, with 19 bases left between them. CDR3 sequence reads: CASSSNAGQGTYF. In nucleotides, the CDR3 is TGTGCCAGCAGCTCTAACGCGGGCCAGGGGACATATTTT.

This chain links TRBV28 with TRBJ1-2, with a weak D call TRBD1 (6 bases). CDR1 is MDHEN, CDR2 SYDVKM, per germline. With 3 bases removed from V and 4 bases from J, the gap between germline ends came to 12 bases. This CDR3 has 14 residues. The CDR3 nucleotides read TGTGCCAGCAGTTTCTCTGGGGGCAGCTATGGCTACACCTTC. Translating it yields CASSFSGGSYGYTF.

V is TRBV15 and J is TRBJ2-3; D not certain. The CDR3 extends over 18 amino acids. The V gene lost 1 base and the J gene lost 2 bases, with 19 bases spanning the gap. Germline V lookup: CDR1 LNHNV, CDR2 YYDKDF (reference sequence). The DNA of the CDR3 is TGTGCCACCAGCAGAGGCGCCCTGCGGAAACTTACCACAGATACGCAGTATTTT. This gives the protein CATSRGALRKLTTDTQYF.

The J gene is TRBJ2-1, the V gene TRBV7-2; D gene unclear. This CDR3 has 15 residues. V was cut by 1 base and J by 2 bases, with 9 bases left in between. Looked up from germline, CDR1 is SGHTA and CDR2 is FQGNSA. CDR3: CASSLDQRAYNEQFF. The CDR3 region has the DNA TGTGCCAGCAGCTTAGATCAGCGAGCCTACAATGAGCAGTTCTTC.

The CDR3 is CASSLAKQSAFF. In DNA form, the CDR3 reads TGTGCCAGCAGCTTAGCGAAACAGAGTGCGTTCTTC. This sequence joins TRBV7-2 and TRBJ2-1, with D unresolved. This CDR3 comprises 12 residues. The V gene lost 0 bases and the J gene lost 15 bases, with 12 bases spanning the gap. Germline CDR1 is SGHTA and CDR2 is FQGNSA.

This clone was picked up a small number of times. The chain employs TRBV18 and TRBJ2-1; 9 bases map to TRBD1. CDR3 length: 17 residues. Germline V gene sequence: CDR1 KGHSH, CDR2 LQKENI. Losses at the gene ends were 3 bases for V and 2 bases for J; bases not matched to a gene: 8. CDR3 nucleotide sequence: TGTGCCAGCTCACCCGGGACAGGGCTTGGGACCTACAATGAGCAGTTCTTC. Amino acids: CASSPGTGLGTYNEQFF.

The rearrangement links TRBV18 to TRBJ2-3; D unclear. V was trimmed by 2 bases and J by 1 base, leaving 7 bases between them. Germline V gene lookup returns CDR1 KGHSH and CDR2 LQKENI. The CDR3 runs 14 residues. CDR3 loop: CASSPISGTDTQYF. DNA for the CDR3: TGTGCCAGCTCACCAATAAGCGGCACAGATACGCAGTATTTT.

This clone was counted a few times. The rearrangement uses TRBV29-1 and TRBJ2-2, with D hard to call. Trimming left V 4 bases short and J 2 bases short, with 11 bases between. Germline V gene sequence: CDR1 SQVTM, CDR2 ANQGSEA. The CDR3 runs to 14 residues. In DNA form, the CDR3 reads TGCAGCGTTGGAGTAGCAGCTAACACCGGGGAGCTGTTTTTT. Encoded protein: CSVGVAANTGELFF.

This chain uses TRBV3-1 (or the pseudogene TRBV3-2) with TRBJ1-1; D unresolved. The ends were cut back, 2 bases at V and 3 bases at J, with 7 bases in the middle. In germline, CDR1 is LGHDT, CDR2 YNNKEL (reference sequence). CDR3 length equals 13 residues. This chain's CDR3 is CASSQLRDTEAFF. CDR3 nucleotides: TGTGCCAGCAGCCAACTCCGGGACACTGAAGCTTTCTTT.

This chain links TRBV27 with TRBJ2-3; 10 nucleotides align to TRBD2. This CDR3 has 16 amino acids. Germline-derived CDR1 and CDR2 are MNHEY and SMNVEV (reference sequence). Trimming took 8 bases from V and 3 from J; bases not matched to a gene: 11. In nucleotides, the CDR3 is TGTGCCAGCTCGGGCACTAGCGGGGATTTTACAGATACGCAGTATTTT. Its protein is CASSGTSGDFTDTQYF.

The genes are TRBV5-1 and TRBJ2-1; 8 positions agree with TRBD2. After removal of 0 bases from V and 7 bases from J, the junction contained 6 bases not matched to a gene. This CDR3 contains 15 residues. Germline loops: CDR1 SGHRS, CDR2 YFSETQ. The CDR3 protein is CASSLVVASGNEQFF. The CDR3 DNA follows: TGCGCCAGCAGCTTGGTGGTGGCTAGCGGGAATGAGCAGTTCTTC. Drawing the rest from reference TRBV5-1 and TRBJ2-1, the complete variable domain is KAGVTQTPRYLIKTRGQQVTLSCSPISGHRSVSWYQQTPGQGLQFLFEYFSETQRNKGNFPGRFSGRQFSNSRSEMNVSTLELGDSALYLCASSLVVASGNEQFFGPGTRLTVL.

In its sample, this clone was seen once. CDR3 residues: CASSALAGAYNEQFF. CDR3 DNA: TGTGCCAGCAGCGCCCTAGCGGGAGCTTACAATGAGCAGTTCTTC. The chain joins TRBV9 to TRBJ2-1, with 10 bases aligning to TRBD2. The CDR3 contains 15 residues. Unmatched junction bases numbered 4, after V lost 3 bases and J lost 4 bases. Germline loops: CDR1 SGDLS, CDR2 YYNGEE.

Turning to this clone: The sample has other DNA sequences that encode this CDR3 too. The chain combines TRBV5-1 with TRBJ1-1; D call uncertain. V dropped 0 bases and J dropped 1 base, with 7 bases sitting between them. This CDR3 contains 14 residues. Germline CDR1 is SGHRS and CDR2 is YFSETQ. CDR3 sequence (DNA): TGCGCCAGCAGCTTGGTCGGGGAGAACACTGAAGCTTTCTTT. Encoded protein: CASSLVGENTEAFF.

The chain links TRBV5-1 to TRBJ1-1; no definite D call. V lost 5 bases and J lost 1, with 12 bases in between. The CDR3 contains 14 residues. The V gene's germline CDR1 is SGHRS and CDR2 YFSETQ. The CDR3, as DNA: TGCGCCAGCAGTCCTGACGGAGCGAACACTGAAGCTTTCTTT. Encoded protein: CASSPDGANTEAFF.

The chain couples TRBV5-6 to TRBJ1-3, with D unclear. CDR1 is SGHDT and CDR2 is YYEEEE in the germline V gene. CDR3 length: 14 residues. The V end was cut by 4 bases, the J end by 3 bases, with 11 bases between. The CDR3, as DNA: TGTGCCAGCAGCGTACGGGAAGGTGGAAACACCATATATTTT. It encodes CASSVREGGNTIYF.

CDR3 sequence (DNA): TGCGCCAGCAGCCCCGGAGTAGCCCGCACAGATACGCAGTATTTT. Encoded protein: CASSPGVARTDTQYF. J is TRBJ2-3 and V is TRBV5-1; D uncertain. CDR1 and CDR2 from the germline V gene are SGHRS and YFSETQ. Trimming stripped 4 bases from V and 1 base from J, with 13 bases between. CDR3 length equals 15 residues.

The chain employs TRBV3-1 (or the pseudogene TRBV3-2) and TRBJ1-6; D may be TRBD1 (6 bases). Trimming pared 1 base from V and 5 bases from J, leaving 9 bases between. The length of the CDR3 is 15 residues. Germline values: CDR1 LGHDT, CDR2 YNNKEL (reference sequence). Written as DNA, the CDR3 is TGTGCCAGCAGCCAAGTTTACAGGGATAATTCACCCCTCCACTTT. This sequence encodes CASSQVYRDNSPLHF.

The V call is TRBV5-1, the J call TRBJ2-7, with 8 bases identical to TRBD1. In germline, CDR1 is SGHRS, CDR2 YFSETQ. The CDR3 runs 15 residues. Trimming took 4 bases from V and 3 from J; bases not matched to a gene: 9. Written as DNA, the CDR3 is TGCGCCAGCAGCGGACGGACAGGGACCATCTACGAGCAGTACTTC. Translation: CASSGRTGTIYEQYF.

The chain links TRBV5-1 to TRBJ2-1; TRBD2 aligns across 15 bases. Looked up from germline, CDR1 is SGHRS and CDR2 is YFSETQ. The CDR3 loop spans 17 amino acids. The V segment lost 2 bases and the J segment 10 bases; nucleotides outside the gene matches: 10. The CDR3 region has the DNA TGCGCCAGCAGCTTACGTCGGACTAGCGGGAGGGCCTACGAGCAGTTCTTC. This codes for CASSLRRTSGRAYEQFF.

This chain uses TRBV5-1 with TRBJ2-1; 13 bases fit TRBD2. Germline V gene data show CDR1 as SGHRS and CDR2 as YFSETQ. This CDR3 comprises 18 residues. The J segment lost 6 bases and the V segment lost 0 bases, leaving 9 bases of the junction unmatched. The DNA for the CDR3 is TGCGCCAGCAGCTTGGAGGTACTAGCGGGAGGGAAGGGCAATGAGCAGTTCTTC. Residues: CASSLEVLAGGKGNEQFF.

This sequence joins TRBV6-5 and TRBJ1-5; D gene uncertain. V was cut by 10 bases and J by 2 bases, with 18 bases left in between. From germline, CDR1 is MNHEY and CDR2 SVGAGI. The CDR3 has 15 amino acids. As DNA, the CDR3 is TGTGCCACCACAGAGATCTCGGGAGGCAATCAGCCCCAGCATTTT. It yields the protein CATTEISGGNQPQHF.

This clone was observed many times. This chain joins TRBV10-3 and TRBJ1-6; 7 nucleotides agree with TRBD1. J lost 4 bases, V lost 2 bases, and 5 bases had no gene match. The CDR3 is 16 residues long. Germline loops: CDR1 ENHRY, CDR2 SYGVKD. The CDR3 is CAISEHRGNYNSPLHF. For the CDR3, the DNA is TGTGCCATCAGTGAGCACAGGGGTAATTATAATTCACCCCTCCACTTT.

The CDR3 coding sequence is TGTGCCAGCAGCGGAGCGGGAGTGATAAAGAGGGAGACCCAGTACTTC. Amino acid sequence: CASSGAGVIKRETQYF. The gene calls are TRBV2 and TRBJ2-5, with TRBD2 matching 8 bases. The V gene's germline CDR1 is SNHLY and CDR2 FYNNEI. V was pared by 6 bases and J by 5 bases, with 14 bases of the junction left unmatched. The CDR3 runs to 16 residues.

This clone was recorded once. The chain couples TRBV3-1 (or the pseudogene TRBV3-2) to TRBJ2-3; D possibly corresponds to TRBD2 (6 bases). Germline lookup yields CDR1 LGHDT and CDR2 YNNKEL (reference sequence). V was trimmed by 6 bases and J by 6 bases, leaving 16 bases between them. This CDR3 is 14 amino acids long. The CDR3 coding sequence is TGTGCCAGCAGTCCGACTAGACAGAGCGATACGCAGTATTTT. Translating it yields CASSPTRQSDTQYF.

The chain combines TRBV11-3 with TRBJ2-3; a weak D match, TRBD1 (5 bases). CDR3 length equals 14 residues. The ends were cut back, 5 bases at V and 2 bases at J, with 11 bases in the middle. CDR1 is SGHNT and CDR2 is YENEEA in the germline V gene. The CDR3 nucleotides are TGTGCCAGCAGCCTGACAGCCATCACAGATACGCAGTATTTT. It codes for CASSLTAITDTQYF.